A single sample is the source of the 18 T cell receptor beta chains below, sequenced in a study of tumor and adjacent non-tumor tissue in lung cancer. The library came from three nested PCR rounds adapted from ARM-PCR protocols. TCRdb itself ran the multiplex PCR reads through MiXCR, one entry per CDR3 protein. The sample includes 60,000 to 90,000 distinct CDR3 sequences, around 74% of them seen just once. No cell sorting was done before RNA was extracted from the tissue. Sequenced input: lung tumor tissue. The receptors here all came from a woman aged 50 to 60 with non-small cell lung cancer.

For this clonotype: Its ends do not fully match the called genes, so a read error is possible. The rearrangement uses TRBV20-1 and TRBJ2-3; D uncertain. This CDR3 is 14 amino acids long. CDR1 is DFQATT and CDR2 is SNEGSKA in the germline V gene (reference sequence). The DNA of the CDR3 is TGCAGTGCCCATTGGCAAGGCGACACAGATATGCAGTATTTT. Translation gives CSAHWQGDTDMQYF.

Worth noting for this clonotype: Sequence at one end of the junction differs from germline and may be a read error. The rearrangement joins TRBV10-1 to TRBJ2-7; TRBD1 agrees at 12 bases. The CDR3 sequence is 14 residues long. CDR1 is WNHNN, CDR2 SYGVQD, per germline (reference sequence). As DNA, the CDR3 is TGCGCCAGCAATGAGACCGGGACAGGGGGCGAGCAGTATTTC. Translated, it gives CASNETGTGGEQYF.

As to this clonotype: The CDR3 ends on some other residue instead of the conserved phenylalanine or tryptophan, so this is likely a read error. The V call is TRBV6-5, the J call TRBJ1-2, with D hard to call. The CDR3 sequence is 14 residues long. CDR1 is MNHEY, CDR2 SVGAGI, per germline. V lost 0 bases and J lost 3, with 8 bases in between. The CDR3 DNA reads TGTGCCAGCAGTTACTCGACGGCGGACTATGGCTACACCTGC. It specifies CASSYSTADYGYTC.

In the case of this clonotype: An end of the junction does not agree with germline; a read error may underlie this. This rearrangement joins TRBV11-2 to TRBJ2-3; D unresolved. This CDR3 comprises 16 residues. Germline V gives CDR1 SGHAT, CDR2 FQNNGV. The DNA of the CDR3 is TGTGCCAGCATCCCACCATGGGCCACCACCACAGATAGGCAGTATTTT. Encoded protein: CASIPPWATTTDRQYF.

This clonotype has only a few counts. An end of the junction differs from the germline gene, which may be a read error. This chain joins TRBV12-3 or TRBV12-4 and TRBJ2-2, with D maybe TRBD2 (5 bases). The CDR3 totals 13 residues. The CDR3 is CACRIDNTGELFF. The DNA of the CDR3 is TGTGCCTGCAGAATAGACAACACCGGGGAACTGTTTTTT.

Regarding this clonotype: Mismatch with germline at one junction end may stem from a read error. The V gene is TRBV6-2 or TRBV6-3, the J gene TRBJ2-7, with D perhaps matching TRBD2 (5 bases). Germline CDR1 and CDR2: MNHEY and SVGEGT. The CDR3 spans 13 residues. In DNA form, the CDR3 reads TGTGCCAGCACCGTGCGGGTGAATAGGGAGCAGAACTTC. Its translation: CASTVRVNREQNF.

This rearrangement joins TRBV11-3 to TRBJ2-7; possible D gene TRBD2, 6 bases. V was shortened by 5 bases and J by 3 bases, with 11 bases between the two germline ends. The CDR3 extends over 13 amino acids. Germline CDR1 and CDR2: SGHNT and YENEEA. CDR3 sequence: CASSLRRVYEQYF. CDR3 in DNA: TGTGCCAGCAGCCTAAGGAGGGTCTACGAGCAGTACTTC.

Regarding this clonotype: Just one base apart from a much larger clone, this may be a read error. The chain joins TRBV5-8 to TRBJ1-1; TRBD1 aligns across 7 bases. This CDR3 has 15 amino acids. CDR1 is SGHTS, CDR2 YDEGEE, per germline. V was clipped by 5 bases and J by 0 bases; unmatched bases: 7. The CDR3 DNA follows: TGTGCCAGCAGATCTGTCGGGACAGTGAACACTGAAGCTTTCTTT. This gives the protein CASRSVGTVNTEAFF.

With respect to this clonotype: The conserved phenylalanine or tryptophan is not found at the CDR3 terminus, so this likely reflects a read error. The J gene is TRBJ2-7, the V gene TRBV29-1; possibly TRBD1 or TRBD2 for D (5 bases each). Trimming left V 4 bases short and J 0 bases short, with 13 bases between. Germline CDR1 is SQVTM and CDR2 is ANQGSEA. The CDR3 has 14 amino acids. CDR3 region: CSVGGTRSSYEQYL. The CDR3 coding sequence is TGCAGCGTTGGAGGGACGAGGAGCTCCTACGAGCAGTACCTC.

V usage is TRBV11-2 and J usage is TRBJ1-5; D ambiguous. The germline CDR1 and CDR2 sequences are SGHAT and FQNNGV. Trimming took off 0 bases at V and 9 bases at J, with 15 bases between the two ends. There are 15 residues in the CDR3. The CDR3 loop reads CASSLEDGGSRPQHF. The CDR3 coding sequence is TGTGCCAGCAGCTTAGAAGATGGAGGTTCCCGGCCCCAGCATTTT. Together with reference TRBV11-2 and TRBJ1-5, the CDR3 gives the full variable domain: EAGVAQSPRYKIIEKRQSVAFWCNPISGHATLYWYQQILGQGPKLLIQFQNNGVVDDSQLPKDRFSAERLKGVDSTLKIQPAKLEDSAVYLCASSLEDGGSRPQHFGDGTRLSIL.

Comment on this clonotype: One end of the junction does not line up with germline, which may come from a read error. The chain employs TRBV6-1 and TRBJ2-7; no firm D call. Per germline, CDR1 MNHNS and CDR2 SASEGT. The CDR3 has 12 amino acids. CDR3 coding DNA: TGTACCAGCAAGCTGAGCTCCTACGAGCAGTACTTC. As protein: CTSKLSSYEQYF.

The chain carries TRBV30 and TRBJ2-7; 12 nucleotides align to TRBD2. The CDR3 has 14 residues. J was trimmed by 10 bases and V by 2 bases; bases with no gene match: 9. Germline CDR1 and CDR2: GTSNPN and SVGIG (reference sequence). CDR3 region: CAWSLLAGGLEQYF. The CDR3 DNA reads TGTGCCTGGAGTCTCCTAGCGGGGGGGCTCGAACAGTACTTC.

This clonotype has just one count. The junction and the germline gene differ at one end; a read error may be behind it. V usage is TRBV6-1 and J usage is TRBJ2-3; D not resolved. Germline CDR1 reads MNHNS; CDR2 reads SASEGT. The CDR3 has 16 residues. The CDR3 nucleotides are TGTGCCAGCAGTGAAGGAGTAGCACTCCCCACAAATACTCAGTATTTT. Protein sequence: CASSEGVALPTNTQYF.

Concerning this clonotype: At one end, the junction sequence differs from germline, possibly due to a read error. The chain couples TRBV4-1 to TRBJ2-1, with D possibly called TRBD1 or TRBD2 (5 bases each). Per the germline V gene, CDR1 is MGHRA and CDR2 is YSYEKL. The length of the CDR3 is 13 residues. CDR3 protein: CASSQMGDPEHFF. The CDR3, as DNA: TGCGCCAGCAGCCAGATGGGGGACCCTGAGCACTTCTTC.

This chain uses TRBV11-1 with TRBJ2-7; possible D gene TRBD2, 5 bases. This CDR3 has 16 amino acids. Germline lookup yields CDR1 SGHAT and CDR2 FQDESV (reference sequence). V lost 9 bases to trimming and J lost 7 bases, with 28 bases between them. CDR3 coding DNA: TGTGCCAGTAGCGACCCCGAGACTAATGAACTCAGGGAGCAGTACTTC. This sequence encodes CASSDPETNELREQYF. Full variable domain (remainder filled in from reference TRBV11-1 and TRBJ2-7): EAEVAQSPRYKITEKSQAVAFWCDPISGHATLYWYRQILGQGPELLVQFQDESVVDDSQLPKDRFSAERLKGVDSTLKIQPAELGDSAMYLCASSDPETNELREQYFGPGTRLTVT.

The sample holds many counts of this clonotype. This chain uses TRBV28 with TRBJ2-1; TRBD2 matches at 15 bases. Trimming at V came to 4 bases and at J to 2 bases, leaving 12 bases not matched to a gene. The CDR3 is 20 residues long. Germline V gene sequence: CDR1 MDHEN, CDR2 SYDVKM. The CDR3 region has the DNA TGTGCCAGCAGTTCGACCCCGGGACTAGCGGGAGGTGGGACCTACAATGAGCAGTTCTTC. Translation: CASSSTPGLAGGGTYNEQFF.

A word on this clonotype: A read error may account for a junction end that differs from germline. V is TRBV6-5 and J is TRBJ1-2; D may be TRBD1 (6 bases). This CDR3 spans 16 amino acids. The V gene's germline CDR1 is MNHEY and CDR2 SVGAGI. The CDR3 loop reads CVSRNIIGQGSYGYTF. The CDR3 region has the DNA TGTGTCAGCAGAAACATTATAGGTCAGGGGTCCTATGGCTACACCTTC.

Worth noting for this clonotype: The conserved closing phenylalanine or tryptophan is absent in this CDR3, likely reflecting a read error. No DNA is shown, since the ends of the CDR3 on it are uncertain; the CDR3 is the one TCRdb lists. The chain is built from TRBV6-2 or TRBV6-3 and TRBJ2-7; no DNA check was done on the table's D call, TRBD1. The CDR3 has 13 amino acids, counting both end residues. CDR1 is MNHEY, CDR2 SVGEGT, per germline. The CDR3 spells CASSWDSWYEQYL.